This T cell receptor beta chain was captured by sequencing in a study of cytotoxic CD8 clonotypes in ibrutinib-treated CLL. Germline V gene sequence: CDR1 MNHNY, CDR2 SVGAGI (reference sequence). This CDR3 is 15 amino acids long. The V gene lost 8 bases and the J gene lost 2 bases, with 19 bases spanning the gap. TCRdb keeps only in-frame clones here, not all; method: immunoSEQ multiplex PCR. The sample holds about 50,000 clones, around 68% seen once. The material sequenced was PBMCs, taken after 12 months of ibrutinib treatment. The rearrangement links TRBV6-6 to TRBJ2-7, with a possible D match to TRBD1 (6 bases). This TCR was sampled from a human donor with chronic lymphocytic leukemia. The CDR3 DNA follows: TGTGCCAGCCTACAGAGAGGGGGAGCCCCCTACGAGCAGTACTTC. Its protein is CASLQRGGAPYEQYF.